This T cell receptor (beta chain) originates from a study of tumor and adjacent non-tumor tissue in lung cancer. Study-wide results and caveats: TCR diversity was significantly greater in tumor than normal lung tissue. Tumor repertoires had a smaller top 100 clone share than normal lung.

This CDR3 is 16 amino acids long. Germline CDR1 is MNHEY and CDR2 is SVGEGT. The junction had 13 bases not matched to a gene; V was cut back by 7 bases and J by 3 bases. The template was RNA from unsorted bulk tissue. Between August and November 2014, newly diagnosed, chemotherapy-naive lung cancer patients underwent thoracic surgery in China. On this clonotype itself: What it binds is unknown.

A modified ARM-PCR protocol with three rounds of nested PCR amplified TCRbeta. A single record per CDR3 protein comes from TCRdb applying MiXCR to the multiplex PCR reads. The sample carries 200,000 to 250,000 distinct CDR3 sequences, around 70% recorded once. Sequenced material: lung tumor tissue. This clonotype was obtained from a man between 60 and 75 years old with non-small cell lung cancer. This sequence joins TRBV6-2 or TRBV6-3 and TRBJ1-1, with 8 positions matching TRBD1. CDR3 sequence (DNA): TGTGCCAGCAATTTCCGGACAGGGCAGTTTCACACTGAAGCTTTCTTT. Its protein is CASNFRTGQFHTEAFF.